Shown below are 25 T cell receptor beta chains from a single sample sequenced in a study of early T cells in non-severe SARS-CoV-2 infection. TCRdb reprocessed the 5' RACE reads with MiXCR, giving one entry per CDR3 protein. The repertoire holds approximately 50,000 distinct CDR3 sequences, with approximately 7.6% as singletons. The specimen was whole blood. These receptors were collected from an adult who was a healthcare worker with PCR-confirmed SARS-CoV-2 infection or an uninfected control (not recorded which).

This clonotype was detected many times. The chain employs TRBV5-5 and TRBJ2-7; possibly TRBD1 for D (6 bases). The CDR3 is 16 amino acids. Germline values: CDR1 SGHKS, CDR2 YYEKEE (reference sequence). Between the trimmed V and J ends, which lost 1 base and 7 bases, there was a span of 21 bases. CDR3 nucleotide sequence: TGTGCCAGCAGCTTGAAAACTTCGGGACAACTTACGGAGCAGTACTTC. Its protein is CASSLKTSGQLTEQYF.

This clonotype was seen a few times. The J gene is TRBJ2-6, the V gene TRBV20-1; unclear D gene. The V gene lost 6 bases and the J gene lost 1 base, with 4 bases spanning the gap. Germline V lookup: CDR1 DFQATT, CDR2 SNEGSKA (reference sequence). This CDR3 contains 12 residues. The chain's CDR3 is CSAGSGANVLTF. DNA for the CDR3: TGCAGTGCAGGTTCTGGGGCCAACGTCCTGACTTTC.

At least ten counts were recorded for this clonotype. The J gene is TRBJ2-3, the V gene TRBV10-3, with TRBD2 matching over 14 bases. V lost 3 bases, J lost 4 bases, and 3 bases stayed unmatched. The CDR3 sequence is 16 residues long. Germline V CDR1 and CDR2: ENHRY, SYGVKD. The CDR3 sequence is CAISERGLAGADTQYF. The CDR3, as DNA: TGTGCCATCAGTGAACGGGGACTAGCGGGGGCAGATACGCAGTATTTT.

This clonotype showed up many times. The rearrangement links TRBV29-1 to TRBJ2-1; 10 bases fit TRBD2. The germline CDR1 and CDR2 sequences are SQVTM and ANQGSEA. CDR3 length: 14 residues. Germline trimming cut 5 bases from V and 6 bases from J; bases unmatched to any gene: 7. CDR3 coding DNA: TGCAGCGTTACACTAGCGGGGAGTCTCAATGAGCAGTTCTTC. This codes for CSVTLAGSLNEQFF.

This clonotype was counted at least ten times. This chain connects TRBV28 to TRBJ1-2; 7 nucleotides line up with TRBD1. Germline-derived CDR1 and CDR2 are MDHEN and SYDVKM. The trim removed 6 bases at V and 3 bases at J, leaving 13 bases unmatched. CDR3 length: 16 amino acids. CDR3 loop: CASSPARQGGDYGYTF. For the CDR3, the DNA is TGTGCCAGCAGCCCTGCCCGACAGGGAGGTGACTATGGCTACACCTTC.

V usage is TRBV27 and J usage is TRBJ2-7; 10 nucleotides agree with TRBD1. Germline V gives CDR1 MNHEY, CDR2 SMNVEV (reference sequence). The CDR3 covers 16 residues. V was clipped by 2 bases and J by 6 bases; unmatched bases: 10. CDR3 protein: CASSLATGTGDPEQYF. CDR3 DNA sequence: TGTGCCAGCAGTTTAGCGACCGGGACAGGGGATCCCGAGCAGTACTTC.

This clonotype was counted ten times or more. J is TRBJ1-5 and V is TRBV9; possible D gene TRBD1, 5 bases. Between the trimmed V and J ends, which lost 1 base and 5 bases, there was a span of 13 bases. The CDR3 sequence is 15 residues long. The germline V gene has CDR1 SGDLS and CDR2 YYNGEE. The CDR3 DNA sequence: TGTGCCAGCAGCGTATACGGGACCCCTTATCAGCCCCAGCATTTT. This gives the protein CASSVYGTPYQPQHF.

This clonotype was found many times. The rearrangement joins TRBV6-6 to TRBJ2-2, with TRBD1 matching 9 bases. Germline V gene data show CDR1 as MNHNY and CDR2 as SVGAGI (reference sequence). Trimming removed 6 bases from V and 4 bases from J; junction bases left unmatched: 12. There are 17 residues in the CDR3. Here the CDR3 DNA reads TGTGCCAGCAGCACCCCGGGACAGGGCCGTTTCACCGGGGAGCTGTTTTTT. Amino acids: CASSTPGQGRFTGELFF.

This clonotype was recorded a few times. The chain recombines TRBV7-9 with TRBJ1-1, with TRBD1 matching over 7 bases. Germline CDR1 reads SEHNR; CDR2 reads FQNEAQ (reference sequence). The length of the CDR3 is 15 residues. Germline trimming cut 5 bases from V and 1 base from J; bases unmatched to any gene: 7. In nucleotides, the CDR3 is TGTGCCAGCAGCCTACGGGACAGCCCGAACACTGAAGCTTTCTTT. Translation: CASSLRDSPNTEAFF.

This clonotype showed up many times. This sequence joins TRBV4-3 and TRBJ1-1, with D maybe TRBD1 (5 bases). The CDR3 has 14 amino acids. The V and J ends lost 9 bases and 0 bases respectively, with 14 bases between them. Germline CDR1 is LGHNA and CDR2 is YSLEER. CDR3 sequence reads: CASGTVYMNTEAFF. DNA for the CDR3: TGCGCCAGTGGGACGGTTTACATGAACACTGAAGCTTTCTTT.

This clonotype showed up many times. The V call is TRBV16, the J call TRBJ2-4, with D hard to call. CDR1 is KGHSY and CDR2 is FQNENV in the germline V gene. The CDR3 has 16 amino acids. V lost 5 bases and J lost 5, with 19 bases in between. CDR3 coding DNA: TGTGCCAGCAGCTCCCTCCCTAGTGGGGTCGAAAACATTCAGTACTTC. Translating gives CASSSLPSGVENIQYF. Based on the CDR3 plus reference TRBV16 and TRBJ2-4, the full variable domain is GEEVAQTPKHLVRGEGQKAKLYCAPIKGHSYVFWYQQVLKNEFKFLISFQNENVFDETGMPKERFSAKCLPNSPCSLEIQATKLEDSAVYFCASSSLPSGVENIQYFGAGTRLSVL.

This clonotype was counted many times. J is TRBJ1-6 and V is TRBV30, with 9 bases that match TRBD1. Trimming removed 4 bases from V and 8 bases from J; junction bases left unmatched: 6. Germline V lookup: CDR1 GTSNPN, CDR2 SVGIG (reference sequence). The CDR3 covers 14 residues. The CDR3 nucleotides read TGTGCCTGGACTCCGGGACAGGGCCATTCACCCCTCCACTTT. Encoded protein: CAWTPGQGHSPLHF.

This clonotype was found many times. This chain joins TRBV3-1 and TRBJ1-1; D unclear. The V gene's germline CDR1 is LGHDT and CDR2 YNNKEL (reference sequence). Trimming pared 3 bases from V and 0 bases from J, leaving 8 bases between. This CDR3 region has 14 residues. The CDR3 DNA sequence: TGTGCCAGCAGCCAGGGCAGTCTGAACACTGAAGCTTTCTTT. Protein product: CASSQGSLNTEAFF.

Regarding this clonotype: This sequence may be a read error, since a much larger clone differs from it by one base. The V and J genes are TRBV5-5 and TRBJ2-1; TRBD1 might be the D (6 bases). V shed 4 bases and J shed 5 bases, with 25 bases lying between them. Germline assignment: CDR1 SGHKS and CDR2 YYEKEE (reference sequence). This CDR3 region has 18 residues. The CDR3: CASSILDRKSTSHNEQFF. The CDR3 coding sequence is TGTGCCAGCAGCATACTTGACAGGAAATCTACGTCCCACAATGAGCAGTTCTTC.

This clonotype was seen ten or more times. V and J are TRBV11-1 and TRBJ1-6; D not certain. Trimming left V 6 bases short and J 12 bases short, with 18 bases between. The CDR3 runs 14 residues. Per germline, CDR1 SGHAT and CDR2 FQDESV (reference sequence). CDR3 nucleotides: TGTGCCAGCAGATCCTCCCCGATCCGACAACCCCTCCACTTT. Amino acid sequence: CASRSSPIRQPLHF.

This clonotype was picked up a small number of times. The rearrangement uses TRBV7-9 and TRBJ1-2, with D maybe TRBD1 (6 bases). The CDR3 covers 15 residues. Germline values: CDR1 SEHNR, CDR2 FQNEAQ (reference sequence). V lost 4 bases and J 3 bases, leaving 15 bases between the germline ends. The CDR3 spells CASSSSRAGDYGYTF. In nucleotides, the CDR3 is TGTGCCAGCAGCTCTAGTAGGGCAGGGGACTATGGCTACACCTTC.

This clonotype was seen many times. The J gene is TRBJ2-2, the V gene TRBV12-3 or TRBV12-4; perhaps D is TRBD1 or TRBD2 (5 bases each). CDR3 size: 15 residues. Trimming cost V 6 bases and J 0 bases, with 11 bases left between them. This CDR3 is CASRGTLANTGELFF. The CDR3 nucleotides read TGTGCCAGCAGGGGGACGCTCGCGAACACCGGGGAGCTGTTTTTT.

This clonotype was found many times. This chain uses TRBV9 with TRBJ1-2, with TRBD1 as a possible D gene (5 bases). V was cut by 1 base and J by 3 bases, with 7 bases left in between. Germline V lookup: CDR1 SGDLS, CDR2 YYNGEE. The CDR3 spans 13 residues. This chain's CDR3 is CASSVQGYYGYTF. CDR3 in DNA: TGTGCCAGCAGCGTACAGGGCTACTATGGCTACACCTTC.

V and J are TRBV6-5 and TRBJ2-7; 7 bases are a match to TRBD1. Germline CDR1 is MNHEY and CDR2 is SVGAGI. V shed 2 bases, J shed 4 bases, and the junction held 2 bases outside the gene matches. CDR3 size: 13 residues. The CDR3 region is CASSYRDSYEQYF. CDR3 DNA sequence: TGTGCCAGCAGTTACCGGGACAGTTACGAGCAGTACTTC.

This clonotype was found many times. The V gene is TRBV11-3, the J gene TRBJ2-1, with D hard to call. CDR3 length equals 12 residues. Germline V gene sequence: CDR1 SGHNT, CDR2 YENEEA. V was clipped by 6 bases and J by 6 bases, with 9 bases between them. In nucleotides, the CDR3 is TGTGCCAGCAGTTCATCCGTCAATGAGCAGTTCTTC. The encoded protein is CASSSSVNEQFF.

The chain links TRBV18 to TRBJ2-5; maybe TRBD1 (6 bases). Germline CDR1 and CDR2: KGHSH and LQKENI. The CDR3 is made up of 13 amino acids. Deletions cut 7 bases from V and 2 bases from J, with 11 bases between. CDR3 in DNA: TGTGCCAGCTTCCGGACAGTACAAGAGACCCAGTACTTC. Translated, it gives CASFRTVQETQYF.

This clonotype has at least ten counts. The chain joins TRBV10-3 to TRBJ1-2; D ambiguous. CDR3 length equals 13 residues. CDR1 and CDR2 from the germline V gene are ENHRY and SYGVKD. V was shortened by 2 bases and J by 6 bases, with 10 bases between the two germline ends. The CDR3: CAISEREGNGYTF. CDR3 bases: TGTGCCATCAGTGAGAGAGAAGGGAATGGCTACACCTTC.

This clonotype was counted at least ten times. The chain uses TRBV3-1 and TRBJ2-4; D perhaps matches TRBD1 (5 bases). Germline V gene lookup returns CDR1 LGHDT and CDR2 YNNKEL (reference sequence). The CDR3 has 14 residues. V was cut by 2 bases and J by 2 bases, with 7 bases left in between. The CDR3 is CASSQQGSKNIQYF. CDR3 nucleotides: TGTGCCAGCAGCCAACAGGGCTCCAAAAACATTCAGTACTTC.

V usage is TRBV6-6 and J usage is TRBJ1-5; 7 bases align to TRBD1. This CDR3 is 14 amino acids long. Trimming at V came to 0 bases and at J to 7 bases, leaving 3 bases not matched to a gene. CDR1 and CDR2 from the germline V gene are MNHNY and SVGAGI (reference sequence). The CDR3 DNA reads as TGTGCCAGCAGTTACTCGGGGACAGTACAGCCCCAGCATTTT. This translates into CASSYSGTVQPQHF.

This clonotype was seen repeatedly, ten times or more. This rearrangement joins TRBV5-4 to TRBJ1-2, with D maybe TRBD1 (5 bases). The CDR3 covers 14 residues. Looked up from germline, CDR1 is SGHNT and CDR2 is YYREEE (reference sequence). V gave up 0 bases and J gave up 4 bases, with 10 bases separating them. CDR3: CASSLERGPYGYTF. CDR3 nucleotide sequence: TGTGCCAGCAGCTTGGAAAGGGGACCCTATGGCTACACCTTC.